These T cell receptor beta chains were read from a single sample in a study of blood T cell repertoires in COVID-19. Repertoires were generated with immunoSEQ multiplex PCR, while TCRdb's copy carries only in-frame clones and drops some. The table has about 42,000 clones, 89% seen once. Sequencing input: peripheral blood. The origin of the receptors is a human donor in a cohort sampled during active COVID-19. The CDR3 runs from the conserved cysteine through the conserved F or W. D genes are given only for firm matches. The size field is filled for only some rows; it gives once, few, many or a size class.

J,V,D,size,CDR3,DNA
TRBJ2-5,TRBV6-2/TRBV6-3,TRBD2,once,CASTPGGGSRASQYF,TGTGCCAGCACCCCCGGGGGGGGGTCAAGAGCGTCCCAGTACTTC
TRBJ2-3,TRBV27,TRBD2,NA,CASSFSGGGDTQYF,TGTGCCAGCAGTTTTAGCGGGGGTGGAGATACGCAGTATTTT
TRBJ2-3,TRBV5-1,TRBD1,NA,CASSATGGEGDTQYF,TGCGCCAGCAGCGCTACAGGGGGCGAGGGAGATACGCAGTATTTT
TRBJ2-1,TRBV5-4,TRBD2,NA,CASSQYSGRPQFF,TGTGCCAGCAGCCAATATAGCGGGCGCCCGCAGTTCTTC
TRBJ2-7,TRBV13,TRBD1,NA,CASSFRPGTGFYEQYF,TGTGCCAGCAGCTTCCGCCCCGGGACAGGTTTCTACGAGCAGTACTTC
TRBJ2-3,TRBV6-2/TRBV6-3,NA,NA,CASSLGGLRGADTQYF,TGTGCCAGCAGCCTAGGGGGACTTCGGGGGGCAGATACGCAGTATTTT
TRBJ2-3,TRBV4-3,TRBD1,NA,CASSQIDRATSTDTQYF,TGCGCCAGCAGCCAAATTGACAGGGCAACTAGCACAGATACGCAGTATTTT
TRBJ2-1,TRBV30,NA,NA,CAWSYGRGYNEQFF,TGTGCCTGGAGTTACGGGAGAGGCTACAATGAGCAGTTCTTC
TRBJ2-5,TRBV10-3,TRBD2,NA,CAISSLAGDGETQYF,TGTGCCATCAGTTCGTTAGCGGGAGACGGGGAGACCCAGTACTTC
TRBJ2-3,TRBV7-6,TRBD2,few,CASSLVAGGPGTDTQYF,TGTGCCAGCAGCTTAGTAGCGGGGGGGCCCGGGACAGATACGCAGTATTTT
TRBJ2-5,TRBV11-2,NA,NA,CASNTGTYSRETQYF,TGTGCCAGCAACACCGGGACTTACAGCCGAGAGACCCAGTACTTC
TRBJ2-1,TRBV7-2,NA,NA,CASSLGGGGNYNEQFF,TGTGCCAGCAGCTTAGGGGGCGGGGGCAACTACAATGAGCAGTTCTTC
TRBJ1-5,TRBV6-6,TRBD1,NA,CASSFPRGRDQPQHF,TGTGCCAGCAGTTTTCCAAGGGGGCGAGATCAGCCCCAGCATTTT
TRBJ2-1,TRBV5-1,TRBD2,NA,CASSLGLAINEQFF,TGCGCCAGCAGCTTAGGACTAGCGATAAATGAGCAGTTCTTC
TRBJ2-1,TRBV27,NA,NA,CASSPTGYNEQFF,TGTGCCAGCAGCCCCACAGGTTACAATGAGCAGTTCTTC
TRBJ1-6,TRBV18,NA,NA,CASSPSQYNSPLHF,TGTGCCAGCTCACCATCACAGTATAATTCACCCCTCCACTTT
TRBJ2-5,TRBV7-9,TRBD2,NA,CASSSLSGRISETQYF,TGTGCCAGCAGCTCATTAAGCGGGAGGATCTCAGAGACCCAGTACTTC